The 30 T cell receptor beta chains below all came from one sample that was sequenced in a study of T-cell memory formation after mild COVID-19. Each CDR3 protein is one row after TCRdb ran MiXCR on the 5' RACE reads. The sample has roughly 580,000 distinct CDR3 sequences, roughly 18% seen once. The specimen was PBMCs or a T cell subset sorted from them (not recorded which). The receptor set was obtained from an adult woman who had mild COVID-19 (a few samples of this study predate the infection). Cell type and time point are not known.

This chain joins TRBV13 and TRBJ1-2; 8 positions agree with TRBD1. CDR1 and CDR2 from the germline V gene are PRHDT and FYEKMQ (reference sequence). Trimming cost V 7 bases and J 12 bases; bases outside gene matches: 16. The CDR3 sequence is 14 residues long. The CDR3: CASTIPPSQGADTF. In DNA form, the CDR3 reads TGTGCCAGCACCATCCCCCCCTCGCAGGGGGCGGACACCTTC.

This clonotype was observed many times. The gene calls are TRBV12-3 or TRBV12-4 and TRBJ2-1; TRBD1 agrees at 11 bases. The ends lost 6 bases at V and 8 bases at J; junction bases unmatched: 12. The CDR3 is 16 amino acids. CDR3 DNA: TGTGCCAGCAGCCTAGTGAAGGACAGGGGGCATCATGAGCAGTTCTTC. Translating it yields CASSLVKDRGHHEQFF.

This clonotype has more than one count but fewer than ten. The gene calls are TRBV27 and TRBJ1-2; 7 bases agree with TRBD1. The CDR3 covers 14 residues. Germline V gene lookup returns CDR1 MNHEY and CDR2 SMNVEV (reference sequence). J lost 8 bases, V lost 4 bases, and 10 bases had no gene match. The chain's CDR3 is CASSYGTAMGGYTF. CDR3 DNA: TGTGCCAGCAGTTACGGGACAGCCATGGGCGGCTACACCTTC.

The sample holds many counts of this clonotype. The chain links TRBV7-2 to TRBJ2-7, with D possibly matching TRBD2 (6 bases). Germline assignment: CDR1 SGHTA and CDR2 FQGNSA. This CDR3 is built from 15 residues. The germline V and J ends were trimmed by 0 bases and 9 bases, with 18 bases remaining between them. The CDR3 DNA sequence: TGTGCCAGCAGCTTAGCCCCCACGGGAGCGGGTGGGCAGTACTTC. This gives the protein CASSLAPTGAGGQYF.

This clonotype was found a few times. This chain links TRBV27 with TRBJ1-1; 7 bases line up with TRBD1. The CDR3 covers 15 residues. V shed 8 bases, J shed 5 bases, and the junction held 14 bases outside the gene matches. CDR1 is MNHEY and CDR2 is SMNVEV in the germline V gene (reference sequence). Written as DNA, the CDR3 is TGTGCCAGCTGGAGAAGACAGGGTTTTCTTACTGAAGCTTTCTTT. Amino acids: CASWRRQGFLTEAFF.

The chain couples TRBV6-5 to TRBJ2-3; no clear D gene. V shed 4 bases and J shed 4 bases, with 15 bases lying between them. The CDR3 is 15 amino acids. The germline CDR1 and CDR2 sequences are MNHEY and SVGAGI. CDR3 region: CASSWSENQADTQYF. The CDR3 DNA reads TGTGCCAGCAGTTGGTCGGAAAATCAGGCAGATACGCAGTATTTT.

J is TRBJ2-7 and V is TRBV18; the D is unclear. CDR1 and CDR2 from the germline V gene are KGHSH and LQKENI. The CDR3 runs to 15 residues. V shed 3 bases and J shed 3 bases, with 15 bases lying between them. CDR3 bases: TGTGCCAGCTCACCTGCGGACGGGCCAAGCTACGAGCAGTACTTC. Translation: CASSPADGPSYEQYF.

V is TRBV11-2 and J is TRBJ2-5, with 9 bases that match TRBD2. This CDR3 comprises 16 residues. The germline V gene has CDR1 SGHAT and CDR2 FQNNGV. Unmatched junction bases numbered 9, after V lost 5 bases and J lost 2 bases. The CDR3 DNA sequence: TGTGCCAGCAGCCGTTGGTATAGCGGGGGTCAAGAGACCCAGTACTTC. Translated: CASSRWYSGGQETQYF.

The chain employs TRBV3-1 and TRBJ1-4; 11 bases align to TRBD1. The germline gives CDR1 LGHDT, CDR2 YNNKEL (reference sequence). The CDR3 is made up of 17 amino acids. J lost 0 bases, V lost 4 bases, and 4 bases had no gene match. Written as DNA, the CDR3 is TGTGCCAGCAGCCTGGGACAGGGGGTCTCAACTAATGAAAAACTGTTTTTT. It specifies CASSLGQGVSTNEKLFF.

This clonotype was observed at least ten times. CDR3 sequence reads: CASSPRQGADEQYF. As DNA, the CDR3 is TGTGCCAGCAGCCCCCGACAGGGGGCGGACGAGCAGTACTTC. The gene calls are TRBV12-3 or TRBV12-4 and TRBJ2-7; 10 nucleotides align to TRBD1. The CDR3 consists of 14 residues. The V gene end was trimmed by 6 bases and the J gene end by 5 bases; junction bases not matched to a gene: 7.

CDR3 coding DNA: TGTGCCAGCAGCCCCGGCCACAGGGGGGCCTATGGCTACACCTTC. Amino acids: CASSPGHRGAYGYTF. The genes are TRBV11-2 and TRBJ1-2; 8 positions match TRBD1. With 5 bases clipped from V and 4 bases from J, the junction kept 9 bases outside the gene matches. Germline V gene sequence: CDR1 SGHAT, CDR2 FQNNGV. The length of the CDR3 is 15 residues.

V usage is TRBV20-1 and J usage is TRBJ2-3; D possibly corresponds to TRBD1 (5 bases). The CDR3 consists of 15 residues. V lost 3 bases to trimming and J lost 3 bases, with 16 bases between them. Germline V gives CDR1 DFQATT, CDR2 SNEGSKA (reference sequence). The CDR3 here is CSASSRQGGTDTQYF. CDR3 sequence (DNA): TGCAGTGCTAGTTCTCGGCAGGGTGGGACAGATACGCAGTATTTT.

A few counts support this clonotype. The chain links TRBV5-1 to TRBJ2-7; D is perhaps TRBD2 (6 bases). CDR3 length: 16 residues. Per germline, CDR1 SGHRS and CDR2 YFSETQ. V shed 4 bases and J shed 3 bases, with 20 bases lying between them. The CDR3 DNA follows: TGCGCCAGCAGCCAAACGACTAGTTATGTTGACTACGAGCAGTACTTC. This gives the protein CASSQTTSYVDYEQYF.

The V call is TRBV7-9, the J call TRBJ1-2; D might be TRBD1 (6 bases). The CDR3 contains 16 residues. Trimming stripped 0 bases from V and 6 bases from J, with 17 bases between. Germline assignment: CDR1 SEHNR and CDR2 FQNEAQ (reference sequence). CDR3 sequence: CASSLAGRAGVDGYTF. CDR3 DNA sequence: TGTGCCAGCAGCTTAGCGGGTCGGGCAGGGGTAGATGGCTACACCTTC.

This clonotype has just a few counts. The chain links TRBV28 to TRBJ1-5; 10 bases match TRBD1. After removal of 4 bases from V and 6 bases from J, the junction contained 9 bases not matched to a gene. CDR1 MDHEN and CDR2 SYDVKM come from the germline V gene. The CDR3 has 16 residues. CDR3 residues: CASSSIRTGGGQPQHF. The CDR3 DNA is TGTGCCAGCAGTTCGATCCGGACAGGGGGAGGTCAGCCCCAGCATTTT.

This chain links TRBV4-3 with TRBJ1-6; D perhaps matches TRBD1 (5 bases). Trimming stripped 2 bases from V and 14 bases from J, with 16 bases between. CDR3 length equals 14 residues. The germline V gene has CDR1 LGHNA and CDR2 YSLEER. The CDR3, as DNA: TGCGCCAGCAGCCAACGGCCAGGGAGTGGGTCCCTCCACTTT. Translating it yields CASSQRPGSGSLHF.

This clonotype has at least ten counts. The J gene is TRBJ2-3, the V gene TRBV5-1; D unresolved. V was cut by 4 bases and J by 5 bases, with 14 bases left in between. The CDR3 is made up of 14 amino acids. CDR1 and CDR2 (germline): SGHRS, YFSETQ. This chain's CDR3 is CASSPGGVGDTQYF. CDR3 in DNA: TGCGCCAGCAGCCCGGGTGGTGTAGGAGATACGCAGTATTTT.

This clonotype showed up just a few times. The V and J genes are TRBV7-8 and TRBJ2-5; D not resolved. The germline CDR1 and CDR2 sequences are SGHVS and FQNEAQ. The CDR3 extends over 17 amino acids. V was clipped by 0 bases and J by 0 bases, with 14 bases between them. As DNA, the CDR3 is TGTGCCAGCAGCTTAGCGCTTTTCGGCCAGCACCAAGAGACCCAGTACTTC. Its protein product is CASSLALFGQHQETQYF.

This clonotype has just a few counts. The chain links TRBV12-3 or TRBV12-4 to TRBJ2-7; TRBD2 matches 9 bases. The CDR3 covers 15 residues. The J segment lost 2 bases and the V segment lost 6 bases, leaving 8 bases of the junction unmatched. The CDR3: CASSLSSGEPYEQYF. In DNA form, the CDR3 reads TGTGCCAGCAGCCTCTCTAGCGGGGAACCCTACGAGCAGTACTTC.

This clonotype was seen more than once but under ten times. The V call is TRBV4-1, the J call TRBJ1-2; a possible D gene is TRBD1 (5 bases). The germline V and J ends were trimmed by 1 base and 4 bases, with 10 bases remaining between them. Germline V lookup: CDR1 MGHRA, CDR2 YSYEKL. The CDR3 contains 14 residues. CDR3 bases: TGCGCCAGCAGCCAAGTACCAGGGCCCTATGGCTACACCTTC. Encoded protein: CASSQVPGPYGYTF.

This clonotype was observed at least ten times. The genes are TRBV12-3 or TRBV12-4 and TRBJ2-2, with 7 positions matching TRBD1. With 6 bases clipped from V and 5 bases from J, the junction kept 9 bases outside the gene matches. This CDR3 is built from 15 residues. The CDR3: CASRLRQGDTGELFF. The CDR3 nucleotides are TGTGCCAGCAGACTTAGACAGGGAGATACCGGGGAGCTGTTTTTT.

The V and J genes are TRBV12-3 or TRBV12-4 and TRBJ2-1, with 9 bases identical to TRBD2. The CDR3 is 16 residues long. Unmatched junction bases numbered 11, after V lost 3 bases and J lost 8 bases. CDR3 sequence reads: CASSLGTSYAQDEQFF. CDR3 in DNA: TGTGCCAGCAGTTTGGGGACTAGCTACGCACAAGATGAGCAGTTCTTC.

This clonotype was counted many times. J is TRBJ2-4 and V is TRBV12-3 or TRBV12-4, with 7 nucleotides matching TRBD1. With V trimmed by 5 bases and J by 3 bases, 13 bases remained unmatched. CDR3 length equals 17 residues. For the CDR3, the DNA is TGTGCCAGCAGTGAGGGTTTGGGTGGGACAGACAAAAACATTCAGTACTTC. Translation: CASSEGLGGTDKNIQYF.

This clonotype came up many times. The chain uses TRBV7-8 and TRBJ2-5; 7 nucleotides agree with TRBD2. The CDR3 length is 14 residues. V lost 0 bases to trimming and J lost 5 bases; unmatched junction nucleotides: 3. Germline values: CDR1 SGHVS, CDR2 FQNEAQ. The CDR3: CASSLAGGTETQYF. The CDR3 nucleotides are TGTGCCAGCAGCTTAGCGGGAGGGACGGAGACCCAGTACTTC.

The chain is built from TRBV3-1 and TRBJ1-3; 9 bases line up with TRBD1. V was pared by 1 base and J by 8 bases, with 6 bases of the junction left unmatched. Germline assignment: CDR1 LGHDT and CDR2 YNNKEL (reference sequence). This CDR3 has 15 residues. The CDR3 sequence is CASSQVRTGEDTIYF. The CDR3 nucleotides read TGTGCCAGCAGCCAAGTAAGGACAGGGGAAGACACCATATATTTT.

This clonotype occurred a few times. V and J are TRBV11-2 and TRBJ2-2, with TRBD2 matching 8 bases. Germline V gene lookup returns CDR1 SGHAT and CDR2 FQNNGV. The CDR3 contains 13 residues. The V segment lost 5 bases and the J segment 9 bases; nucleotides outside the gene matches: 5. The CDR3 sequence: CASSLGLAWELFF. For the CDR3, the DNA is TGTGCCAGCAGCCTCGGACTAGCTTGGGAGCTGTTTTTT.

The chain recombines TRBV18 with TRBJ1-1, with TRBD1 as a possible D gene (5 bases). This CDR3 is 14 amino acids long. The ends were cut back, 1 base at V and 5 bases at J, with 11 bases in the middle. The V gene's germline CDR1 is KGHSH and CDR2 LQKENI. The CDR3 DNA sequence: TGTGCCAGCTCACCACTACCGGGGGTTACTGAAGCTTTCTTT. Protein: CASSPLPGVTEAFF.

This clonotype appeared a few times. The genes are TRBV12-3 or TRBV12-4 and TRBJ2-7; D gene ambiguous. The CDR3 loop spans 13 amino acids. V gave up 4 bases and J gave up 0 bases, with 7 bases separating them. In DNA form, the CDR3 reads TGTGCCAGCAGTTGGGCGAGCTCCTACGAGCAGTACTTC. It specifies CASSWASSYEQYF.

This clonotype was counted many times. This rearrangement joins TRBV2 to TRBJ2-3; D is undetermined. Germline lookup yields CDR1 SNHLY and CDR2 FYNNEI. This CDR3 has 15 amino acids. V lost 3 bases to trimming and J lost 0 bases, with 10 bases between them. The CDR3 loop is CASSDLQSSTDTQYF. As DNA, the CDR3 is TGTGCCAGCAGTGATCTACAATCTAGCACAGATACGCAGTATTTT.

The chain recombines TRBV9 with TRBJ1-2; no clear D gene. Per germline, CDR1 SGDLS and CDR2 YYNGEE. Deletions cut 5 bases from V and 8 bases from J, with 22 bases between. The CDR3 is 15 residues long. The CDR3 region is CASRGKAERSTGYTF. The CDR3 DNA reads as TGTGCCAGCAGAGGGAAGGCTGAGCGCAGTACAGGCTACACCTTC.